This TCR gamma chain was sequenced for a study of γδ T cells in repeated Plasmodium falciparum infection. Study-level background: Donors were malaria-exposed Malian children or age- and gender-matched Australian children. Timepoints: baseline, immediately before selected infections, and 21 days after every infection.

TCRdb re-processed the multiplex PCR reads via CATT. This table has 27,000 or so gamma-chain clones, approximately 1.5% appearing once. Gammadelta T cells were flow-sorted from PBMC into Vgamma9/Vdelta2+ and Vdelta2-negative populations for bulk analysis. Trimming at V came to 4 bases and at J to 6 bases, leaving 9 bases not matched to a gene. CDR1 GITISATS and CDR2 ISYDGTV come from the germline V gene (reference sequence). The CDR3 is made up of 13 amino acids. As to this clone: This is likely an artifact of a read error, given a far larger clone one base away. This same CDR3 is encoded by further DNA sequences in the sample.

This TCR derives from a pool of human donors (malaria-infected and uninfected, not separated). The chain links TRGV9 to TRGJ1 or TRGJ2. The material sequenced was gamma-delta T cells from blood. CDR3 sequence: CALWEPDGYKKLF. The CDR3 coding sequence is TGTGCCTTGTGGGAACCCGACGGTTATAAGAAACTCTTT.